Detailed here is one T cell receptor beta chain. Original processing notes: Amplifying reference gene primers gave estimates of nucleated cell counts. The method was immunoSEQ multiplex PCR; TCRdb's version includes in-frame clones alone and lacks a portion of them. V, J and clone size reflect that table, while D and trimming were determined from the DNA. The sample lists about 160,000 clones; roughly four fifths were seen once. Germline loops: CDR1 SGDLS, CDR2 YYNGEE. V lost 0 bases and J lost 3, with 6 bases in between. The CDR3 loop spans 13 amino acids. The entry originates in a study of blood T cell repertoires in COVID-19. Overall study context: Material from acute and convalescent COVID-19 was sourced from the United States, Italy and Spain. The cDNA or gDNA used as material had been derived from T cells, B-cell-depleted T cells, or PBMCs.

The sample was peripheral blood. The sequence was collected from a woman older than 75 with acute or convalescent COVID-19. The V call is TRBV9, the J call TRBJ1-1; D is undetermined. CDR3 protein: CASSVDQDTEAFF. The DNA of the CDR3 is TGTGCCAGCAGCGTAGATCAGGACACTGAAGCTTTCTTT.